The clone carrying this T cell receptor (beta chain) was observed a few times. Its antigen is not known. This sample was taken from a study of Ad26.COV2.S vaccination and SARS-CoV-2 variants. Study in general: Enrolled in COV1001, the donor was in the Ad26.COV2.S trial arm, which received the vaccine. The study gave Ad26.COV2.S intramuscularly, once or twice 56 days apart.

From germline, CDR1 is MNHEY and CDR2 SMNVEV (reference sequence). V was pared by 5 bases and J by 1 base, with 17 bases between. This CDR3 has 16 amino acids. Regarding the study as a whole: Substantial post-vaccination breadth of spike-specific CD8+ and CD4+ T cell responses was reported. Ad26.COV2.S recipients had broader spike-specific TCRs (P = 0.0014).

This table comes from immunoSEQ multiplex PCR, and its TCRdb copy is limited to in-frame clones, with some not included. The sample lists hundreds of thousands of clones, roughly 90% seen once, with 5% in the top ten. Treatment of the sample: around 19 received Ad26.COV2.S at low or high dose, single or two shots; several received placebo; per-sample allocation not given. Vaccine and placebo recipients were sampled on day 63 after the first injection. The clonotype comes from a person between 18 and 59 years old who received the Ad26.COV2.S COVID-19 vaccine or a placebo. The source was peripheral blood, collected in a trial of Ad26.COV2.S vaccine versus placebo. V gene TRBV27 combines with J gene TRBJ2-5, with D possibly TRBD2 on 7 matching bases. CDR3 loop: CASSPGGPRPQETQYF. The CDR3 bases are TGTGCCAGCAGTCCCGGGGGGCCTCGCCCCCAAGAGACCCAGTACTTC.